These T cell receptor beta chains were read from a single sample in a study of blood T cell repertoires in COVID-19. Profiled with immunoSEQ multiplex PCR; TCRdb holds only in-frame clones, not every one. The data show fewer than 110,000 clones, with around 89% seen just once and 6.8% held by the top ten. Sequences were obtained from peripheral blood. Receptors originate from a man over 45 with active or convalescent COVID-19. CDR3s include the opening cysteine and the closing phenylalanine or tryptophan. Fields, in order: CDR3 DNA, CDR3 protein, clone size, J gene, V gene, D gene. D genes are given only for firm matches. Only part of the rows carry a size: once, few, many, or a class if the clone is expanded.

CDR3nt: TGTGCCAGTAGTATAATGACTAGCAGTTACAATGAGCAGTTCTTC
CDR3aa: CASSIMTSSYNEQFF
abundance: .
j_gene: TRBJ2-1
v_gene: TRBV19
d_gene: TRBD2

CDR3nt: TGTGCCAGCAGCTTAGCAGGGAGCTATGGCTACACCTTC
CDR3aa: CASSLAGSYGYTF
abundance: .
j_gene: TRBJ1-2
v_gene: TRBV7-9
d_gene: .

CDR3nt: TGTGCCAGCAGCTTAGAGACAGGGGGCTACGAGCAGTACTTC
CDR3aa: CASSLETGGYEQYF
abundance: once
j_gene: TRBJ2-7
v_gene: TRBV7-2
d_gene: TRBD1

CDR3nt: TGTGCCAGCAGCAAAGCGATTGAAGGGCGAGAAGGGGGCGTTGAAGCTTTCTTT
CDR3aa: CASSKAIEGREGGVEAFF
abundance: .
j_gene: TRBJ1-1
v_gene: TRBV21-1
d_gene: .

CDR3nt: TGTGCCAGCAGTTTATGGGAAAGGGGCGATGAGCAGTTCTTC
CDR3aa: CASSLWERGDEQFF
abundance: .
j_gene: TRBJ2-1
v_gene: TRBV28
d_gene: .

CDR3nt: TGTGCCAGCAGCGTAGCCGGTGCTACTAACTATGGCTACACCTTC
CDR3aa: CASSVAGATNYGYTF
abundance: .
j_gene: TRBJ1-2
v_gene: TRBV9
d_gene: .

CDR3nt: TGTGCCAGCAGCCCTTCGGATGAGCAGTTCTTC
CDR3aa: CASSPSDEQFF
abundance: .
j_gene: TRBJ2-1
v_gene: TRBV6-6
d_gene: .

CDR3nt: TGTGCCAGCACCTGGGGGCCGCACTATGGCTACACCTTC
CDR3aa: CASTWGPHYGYTF
abundance: .
j_gene: TRBJ1-2
v_gene: TRBV12-3/TRBV12-4
d_gene: .

CDR3nt: TGTGCCAGCAGCAATAGCGGGGATCCCCGGTCCGGGGAGCTGTTTTTT
CDR3aa: CASSNSGDPRSGELFF
abundance: .
j_gene: TRBJ2-2
v_gene: TRBV7-9
d_gene: TRBD2

CDR3nt: TGTGCCAGCAGTCCGACTAGCGGGAGTCTCAATGAGCAGTTCTTC
CDR3aa: CASSPTSGSLNEQFF
abundance: .
j_gene: TRBJ2-1
v_gene: TRBV3-1/TRBV3-2
d_gene: TRBD2

CDR3nt: TGCGCCAGCACCAGGACAGGGGTTGGTCAGCCCCAGCATTTT
CDR3aa: CASTRTGVGQPQHF
abundance: .
j_gene: TRBJ1-5
v_gene: TRBV10-2
d_gene: TRBD1

CDR3nt: TGTGCCAGCTCACCGAGGGGGTTATATGAAAAACTGTTTTTT
CDR3aa: CASSPRGLYEKLFF
abundance: .
j_gene: TRBJ1-4
v_gene: TRBV18
d_gene: .

CDR3nt: TGTGCCAGCAGCGAAGGGACTAGCGGGAGTTACGAGCAGTACTTC
CDR3aa: CASSEGTSGSYEQYF
abundance: .
j_gene: TRBJ2-7
v_gene: TRBV11-2
d_gene: TRBD2

CDR3nt: TGCGCCAGCAGCCAAGAGAGGACAGGGGATCAGCCCCAGCATTTT
CDR3aa: CASSQERTGDQPQHF
abundance: .
j_gene: TRBJ1-5
v_gene: TRBV4-3
d_gene: TRBD1

CDR3nt: TGTGCCAGCAGCTTCAGACGCGGGAGGGACAAGTTCTTC
CDR3aa: CASSFRRGRDKFF
abundance: .
j_gene: TRBJ2-1
v_gene: TRBV7-6
d_gene: TRBD2

CDR3nt: TGTGCCAGCAGCTTAGCCAGGGTGGGTTCACCCCTCCACTTT
CDR3aa: CASSLARVGSPLHF
abundance: .
j_gene: TRBJ1-6
v_gene: TRBV7-2
d_gene: .

CDR3nt: TGCGCCAGCAGCCAACAGGGGAACTATGGCTACACCTTC
CDR3aa: CASSQQGNYGYTF
abundance: .
j_gene: TRBJ1-2
v_gene: TRBV5-1
d_gene: TRBD1

CDR3nt: TGTGCCAGCAGGGAGGGTCCGAACACTGAAGCTTTCTTT
CDR3aa: CASREGPNTEAFF
abundance: .
j_gene: TRBJ1-1
v_gene: TRBV28
d_gene: .

CDR3nt: TGTGCCAGCAGCGTAGGTGTAGGGGGTCTCAATGAAAAACTGTTTTTT
CDR3aa: CASSVGVGGLNEKLFF
abundance: .
j_gene: TRBJ1-4
v_gene: TRBV9
d_gene: .

CDR3nt: TGTGCCAGCAGTACGGTCGGTGAGGCAGCCAACTATGGCTACACCTTC
CDR3aa: CASSTVGEAANYGYTF
abundance: .
j_gene: TRBJ1-2
v_gene: TRBV2
d_gene: .

CDR3nt: TGTGCCAGCACATGGCAGGGAAACTATGGCTACACCTTC
CDR3aa: CASTWQGNYGYTF
abundance: .
j_gene: TRBJ1-2
v_gene: TRBV2
d_gene: .

CDR3nt: TGTGCCAGCAGTCTTCGGACTAGCGGGACGGAGACCCAGTACTTC
CDR3aa: CASSLRTSGTETQYF
abundance: .
j_gene: TRBJ2-5
v_gene: TRBV28
d_gene: TRBD2

CDR3nt: TGTGCCAGCAGCTTGTTGGACAGGGGGGAGACCCAGTACTTC
CDR3aa: CASSLLDRGETQYF
abundance: .
j_gene: TRBJ2-5
v_gene: TRBV11-1
d_gene: TRBD1

CDR3nt: TGTGCCAGCAGTTACAAGAGGAACACTGAAGCTTTCTTT
CDR3aa: CASSYKRNTEAFF
abundance: .
j_gene: TRBJ1-1
v_gene: TRBV6-5
d_gene: .

CDR3nt: TGTGCCAGCATTCCTTCTAGCGGGAGCTGGGAGGAGACCCAGTACTTC
CDR3aa: CASIPSSGSWEETQYF
abundance: .
j_gene: TRBJ2-5
v_gene: TRBV28
d_gene: TRBD2

CDR3nt: TGCGCCAGCAGTGGGGCAGAGCAAGAGACCCAGTACTTC
CDR3aa: CASSGAEQETQYF
abundance: many
j_gene: TRBJ2-5
v_gene: TRBV10-2
d_gene: .

CDR3nt: TGTGCCAGCAGCACCGGGACTAGCGGGAGCTCAGATACGCAGTATTTT
CDR3aa: CASSTGTSGSSDTQYF
abundance: .
j_gene: TRBJ2-3
v_gene: TRBV7-2
d_gene: TRBD2

CDR3nt: TGTGCCAGCAGCCAAGATCCAGCAACTAATGAAAAACTGTTTTTT
CDR3aa: CASSQDPATNEKLFF
abundance: .
j_gene: TRBJ1-4
v_gene: TRBV14
d_gene: .

CDR3nt: TGTGCCAGCAGCCTCCAAACGCAGGGGGACTACGAGCAGTACTTC
CDR3aa: CASSLQTQGDYEQYF
abundance: .
j_gene: TRBJ2-7
v_gene: TRBV28
d_gene: TRBD1

CDR3nt: TGTGCCAGCAGCCCGGGACAGGAAAACTATGGCTACACCTTC
CDR3aa: CASSPGQENYGYTF
abundance: .
j_gene: TRBJ1-2
v_gene: TRBV11-2
d_gene: TRBD1

CDR3nt: TGTGCCAGCAGACCTCATCAGACTAGCGGGGGCGGGGAGACCCAGTACTTC
CDR3aa: CASRPHQTSGGGETQYF
abundance: .
j_gene: TRBJ2-5
v_gene: TRBV28
d_gene: TRBD2

CDR3nt: TGTGCCAGCAGCCTGGCACGAGCTTTCTTT
CDR3aa: CASSLARAFF
abundance: .
j_gene: TRBJ1-1
v_gene: TRBV6-5
d_gene: .

CDR3nt: TGTGCCAGCAGCCCCCTCGGGGGTTACACTGAAGCTTTCTTT
CDR3aa: CASSPLGGYTEAFF
abundance: .
j_gene: TRBJ1-1
v_gene: TRBV3-1/TRBV3-2
d_gene: .

CDR3nt: TGTGCCAGCAGCTCCGACAGGGTTGGAAACACCATATATTTT
CDR3aa: CASSSDRVGNTIYF
abundance: once
j_gene: TRBJ1-3
v_gene: TRBV5-5
d_gene: TRBD1

CDR3nt: TGTGCCAGCCAACACAGGTACTCCTACGAGCAGTACTTC
CDR3aa: CASQHRYSYEQYF
abundance: .
j_gene: TRBJ2-7
v_gene: TRBV11-2
d_gene: .

CDR3nt: TGTGCCAGTAAAGGGGACACCACTAATGAAAAACTGTTTTTT
CDR3aa: CASKGDTTNEKLFF
abundance: .
j_gene: TRBJ1-4
v_gene: TRBV19
d_gene: .

CDR3nt: TGCGCCAGCAGTGCGCGCCAGGGGGCTACAGATACGCAGTATTTT
CDR3aa: CASSARQGATDTQYF
abundance: once
j_gene: TRBJ2-3
v_gene: TRBV10-1
d_gene: TRBD1